Reported below is one T cell receptor beta chain. The antigen is unknown. These data are taken from a study of T cell repertoires in cytomegalovirus infection. Study-level information: Through public TCR beta signatures, both CMV infection and matching HLA type were indicated. General observations from the study: CMV-specific TCR beta clonotypes restricted by HLA-C were the ones dominating the ex vivo response. CMV carriers with the relevant HLA were identified by cumulative public TCR beta family frequency.

The V end was cut by 4 bases, the J end by 4 bases, with 11 bases between. This CDR3 region has 14 residues. Germline loops: CDR1 SEHNR, CDR2 FQNEAQ (reference sequence). One entry per CDR3 protein results from TCRdb running MiXCR on the reads. The repertoire includes about 920,000 distinct CDR3 sequences, approximately 30% of them detected once, and about an eighth sits in the top ten. Sequencing was performed on cultured CD8+ T cells from PBMCs, taken from culture after CMV antigen stimulation. The TCR comes from a human donor in good health (CMV status not recorded). Some clones in this sample may be carry-over from other donors' samples. The V and J genes are TRBV7-9 and TRBJ1-5; TRBD1 is a possible D gene (6 bases). The CDR3 region is CASSSDRLNQPQHF. In DNA form, the CDR3 reads TGTGCCAGCAGCTCCGACAGGCTAAATCAGCCCCAGCATTTT.